This TCR beta chain originates from a study of T cells in tumors after PD-1 blockade. This clone appeared a few times. Assay: immunoSEQ multiplex PCR; the TCRdb copy retains only in-frame clones and omits some. Among roughly 5,400 clones listed, around 84% were seen once. This receptor was obtained from a human donor with advanced basal cell or squamous cell carcinoma (not recorded which). The sample consisted of PBMCs, taken after anti-PD-1 therapy.

The CDR3 reads CASSQSRAAGQPQHF. The CDR3 DNA is TGCGCCAGCAGCCAGTCCCGGGCCGCGGGCCAGCCCCAGCATTTT. This chain links TRBV4-3 with TRBJ1-5; D not certain. The CDR3 covers 15 residues. Germline loops: CDR1 LGHNA, CDR2 YSLEER. V gave up 3 bases and J gave up 7 bases, with 16 bases separating them.